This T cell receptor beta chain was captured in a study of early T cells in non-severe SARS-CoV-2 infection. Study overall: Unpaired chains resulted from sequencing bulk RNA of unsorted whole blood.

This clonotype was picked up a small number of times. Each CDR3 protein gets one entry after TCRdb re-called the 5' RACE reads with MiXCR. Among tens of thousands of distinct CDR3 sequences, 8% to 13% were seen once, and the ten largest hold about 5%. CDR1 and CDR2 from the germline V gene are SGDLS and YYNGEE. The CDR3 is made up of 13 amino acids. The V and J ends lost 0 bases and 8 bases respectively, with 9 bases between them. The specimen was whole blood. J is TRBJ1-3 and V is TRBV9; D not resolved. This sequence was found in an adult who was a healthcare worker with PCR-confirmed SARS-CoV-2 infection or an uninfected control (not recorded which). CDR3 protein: CASSVVGLDTIYF. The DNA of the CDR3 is TGTGCCAGCAGCGTAGTCGGATTGGACACCATATATTTT.